This TCR beta chain was captured in a study of OX40 agonist ivuxolimab in advanced cancers. Profiling relied on immunoSEQ multiplex PCR, and the TCRdb table lists in-frame clones only, not all of them. The sample has some 65,000 clones, around 87% seen once. The source is an adult with an advanced solid tumor such as melanoma, head and neck, liver or kidney cancer. The starting material was CD4+ or CD8+ T cells sorted from blood, obtained in a trial of the OX40 agonist ivuxolimab.

CDR3 region: CASSQNLRLQETQYF. DNA for the CDR3: TGTGCCAGCAGCCAAAACCTCAGGCTCCAAGAGACCCAGTACTTC. The chain employs TRBV7-9 and TRBJ2-5; no clear D. Trimming left V 5 bases short and J 1 base short, with 14 bases between. The germline gives CDR1 SEHNR, CDR2 FQNEAQ (reference sequence). The CDR3 is 15 residues long.